This TCR beta chain was documented in a study of T cells after yellow fever vaccination. This clonotype was detected a few times. The antigen is unknown. As TCR cDNA was made by 5'RACE template switching, a universal primer site and UMIs were added. MiXCR was run by TCRdb on the 5' RACE reads, yielding one entry per CDR3 protein. The sample carries about 130,000 distinct CDR3 sequences, about 8.4% recorded once. Trimming took off 11 bases at V and 7 bases at J, with 3 bases between the two ends. This CDR3 is 8 amino acids long. Study findings and constraints: Relatively few clonotypes were ones that appeared in both CD4 and CD8 compartments. Researchers cautioned that FACS-sorted repertoires could harbor abundant clonotypes contaminating from the bulk population. After the booster, approximately 96% of CD4 and more than 85% of CD8 primary-response clones were re-detected.

Sequences were derived from CD8+ T cells sorted from PBMCs, sampled on the day of the yellow fever booster vaccination. V is TRBV12-3 or TRBV12-4 and J is TRBJ2-1; D unresolved. The source is a man younger than 30 who received the YFV17D yellow fever vaccine. CDR3 protein: CAENEQFF. For the CDR3, the DNA is TGTGCCGAAAATGAGCAGTTCTTC.